A single T cell receptor beta chain is shown here with its context. This sample was included in a study of blood T cell repertoires in COVID-19. Across the study: The study drew acute and convalescent COVID-19 samples from the United States, Italy and Spain. From T cells, B-cell-depleted T cells, or PBMCs came the material, which was cDNA or gDNA.

Per the study methods: Reference gene primers were amplified, and this amplification served to estimate nucleated cell counts. Data came from immunoSEQ multiplex PCR; TCRdb stores just in-frame clones and leaves some out. D and trimming come from the DNA, and the V and J calls and clone size come from that table. The table lists roughly 150,000 clones, under 90% of them singletons, with under 0.75% in the top ten. The specimen sequenced was peripheral blood. The receptor was derived from a man aged 60-69 years with acute or convalescent COVID-19.

This chain's CDR3 is CASSDKGGSSPLHF. CDR3 nucleotides: TGTGCCAGCAGTGATAAGGGGGGGAGTTCACCCCTCCACTTT. The chain couples TRBV6-1 to TRBJ1-6, with a tentative D call TRBD1 (6 bases). V was pared by 3 bases and J by 9 bases, with 12 bases between. The CDR3 loop spans 14 amino acids. Germline V gives CDR1 MNHNS, CDR2 SASEGT.